The 7 T cell receptor beta chains presented below share a single source sample, sequenced in a study of vaccination and CD4 T cells after COVID-19. Researchers used the Oncomine TCR Beta short-read assay to sequence DNA from cultured CD4+ T cells. TCRdb recomputed calls from the PCR reads with MiXCR, one row per CDR3 protein. Altogether around 26,000 distinct CDR3 sequences are present, approximately 44% being singletons, with the ten largest covering about a tenth. The sample's treatment: approximately 11-day PBMC culture with coronavirus spike peptide pools or control peptides (ViraFEST assay). No antigens are known for them. The sample was CD4+ T cells from blood, cultured in vitro. All receptors derive from a human donor who had recovered from COVID-19.

This chain uses TRBV20-1 with TRBJ1-2, with D maybe TRBD1 (5 bases). V was shortened by 4 bases and J by 10 bases, with 25 bases between the two germline ends. In germline, CDR1 is DFQATT, CDR2 SNEGSKA (reference sequence). The CDR3 is made up of 15 amino acids. The CDR3, as DNA: TGCAGTGCTACCTATTCAAACCGGGGCCCAGCAGTCTACACCTTC. Translated: CSATYSNRGPAVYTF.

This rearrangement joins TRBV5-4 to TRBJ2-7, with a possible D match to TRBD2 (6 bases). CDR3 size: 17 residues. Trimming shortened V by 4 bases and J by 0 bases, and 20 bases separated the two germline ends. Germline CDR1 is SGHNT and CDR2 is YYREEE (reference sequence). CDR3 DNA sequence: TGTGCCAGCAGCCCCACGCCCGGTCGGGGGACCTCCTACGAGCAGTACTTC. Translating it yields CASSPTPGRGTSYEQYF.

This clonotype was found a few times. This chain joins TRBV6-1 and TRBJ2-3, with 8 bases aligning to TRBD2. Looked up from germline, CDR1 is MNHNS and CDR2 is SASEGT. Trimming took 8 bases from V and 3 from J; bases not matched to a gene: 13. The CDR3 totals 16 residues. CDR3 region: CASGDSASGFTDTQYF. CDR3 bases: TGTGCCAGCGGGGACTCGGCTAGCGGGTTTACAGATACGCAGTATTTT.

This clonotype has only a few counts. The gene calls are TRBV6-2 or TRBV6-3 and TRBJ1-1; D is unresolved. The germline V gene has CDR1 MNHEY and CDR2 SVGEGT. V shed 0 bases and J shed 5 bases, with 7 bases lying between them. The CDR3 loop spans 13 amino acids. The CDR3 nucleotides read TGTGCCAGCAGTTACTCTCAAGGAACTGAAGCTTTCTTT. Amino acids: CASSYSQGTEAFF.

The genes are TRBV5-1 and TRBJ2-5; 14 nucleotides align to TRBD2. CDR3 length: 16 amino acids. Trimming removed 4 bases from V and 1 base from J; junction bases left unmatched: 3. CDR1 is SGHRS, CDR2 YFSETQ, per germline. CDR3 nucleotides: TGCGCCAGCAGCCAAGGGACTAGCGGGGGCCAAGAGACCCAGTACTTC. This gives the protein CASSQGTSGGQETQYF. The full variable domain, completed using reference TRBV5-1 and TRBJ2-5, is KAGVTQTPRYLIKTRGQQVTLSCSPISGHRSVSWYQQTPGQGLQFLFEYFSETQRNKGNFPGRFSGRQFSNSRSEMNVSTLELGDSALYLCASSQGTSGGQETQYFGPGTRLLVL.

V and J are TRBV2 and TRBJ1-1; D is unclear. Trimming pared 4 bases from V and 2 bases from J, leaving 8 bases between. The CDR3 is 13 residues long. Looked up from germline, CDR1 is SNHLY and CDR2 is FYNNEI. CDR3 region: CASSGTQNTEAFF. In DNA form, the CDR3 reads TGTGCCAGCAGTGGGACTCAAAACACTGAAGCTTTCTTT.

This clonotype was counted a few times. The chain employs TRBV7-6 and TRBJ2-7, with D hard to call. CDR3 length: 12 amino acids. Germline CDR1 SGHVS, CDR2 FNYEAQ. V shed 5 bases and J shed 5 bases, with 10 bases lying between them. The CDR3, as DNA: TGTGCCAGCAGCCGATACCGGGACGAGCAGTACTTC. Amino acids: CASSRYRDEQYF.